A single sample is the source of the 8 T cell receptor beta chains below, sequenced in a study of cytomegalovirus exposure and HLA in healthy donors. Primers for the PCR totalled 60 Vbeta and 13 Jbeta. Data came from immunoSEQ multiplex PCR; TCRdb stores just in-frame clones and leaves some out. The sample consists of about 180,000 clones, approximately 80% of them appearing once. The specimen was PBMCs. Source of these receptors: a woman aged 30 to 39 in good health and CMV-seronegative.

The rearrangement uses TRBV14 and TRBJ2-7; 10 bases agree with TRBD2. J gave up 2 bases and V 1 base, and 23 bases lay outside the gene matches. Germline loops: CDR1 SGHDN, CDR2 FVKESK. This CDR3 spans 22 amino acids. In DNA, the CDR3 is TGTGCCAGCAGCCAAGTCGCTTATCAGGGCCGGCTAGCGGGAGACGAGACCTACGAGCAGTACTTC. It yields the protein CASSQVAYQGRLAGDETYEQYF.

In DNA, the CDR3 is TGTGCCAGCAGTTTCCCGGCTAGCTTGTACAATGAGCAGTTCTTC. Translation: CASSFPASLYNEQFF. The chain carries TRBV28 and TRBJ2-1; TRBD2 is a possible D gene (5 bases). The CDR3 totals 15 residues. Deletions cut 3 bases from V and 4 bases from J, with 13 bases between. Germline V gene lookup returns CDR1 MDHEN and CDR2 SYDVKM. Full variable domain (outside the CDR3, taken from reference TRBV28 and TRBJ2-1): DVKVTQSSRYLVKRTGEKVFLECVQDMDHENMFWYRQDPGLGLRLIYFSYDVKMKEKGDIPEGYSVSREKKERFSLILESASTNQTSMYLCASSFPASLYNEQFFGPGTRLTVL.

Note on this clone: At one of its ends the junction is not consistent with the germline gene, which may arise from a read error. The chain recombines TRBV4-2 with TRBJ2-5; D perhaps matches TRBD1 (5 bases). The last part of the DNA fits TRBJ2-7 better; the J call may be wrong. The CDR3 spans 16 residues. Germline V gene sequence: CDR1 LGHNA, CDR2 YNFKEQ. The CDR3 nucleotides are TGTGCTAGCAGCCGGCAAGGGGCCCCCCCTTCCTACGAGCAGTACTTC. Translation gives CASSRQGAPPSYEQYF.

The chain employs TRBV28 and TRBJ2-7, with D tentatively TRBD2 (6 bases). CDR1 and CDR2 (germline): MDHEN, SYDVKM. Trimming took 6 bases from V and 2 from J, leaving 11 bases between them. The CDR3 length is 13 residues. As DNA, the CDR3 is TGTGCCAGCAGGCGAACGGGGGCCTACGAGCAGTACTTC. Amino acids: CASRRTGAYEQYF.

This clone appeared once. This chain links TRBV28 with TRBJ1-2, with TRBD1 matching over 9 bases. CDR1 is MDHEN and CDR2 is SYDVKM in the germline V gene. This CDR3 has 15 residues. The junction had 12 bases not matched to a gene; V was cut back by 6 bases and J by 7 bases. The CDR3 protein is CASRTSGTGSSGYTF. The CDR3 DNA follows: TGTGCCAGCAGAACGTCCGGGACAGGGTCGAGTGGCTACACCTTC.

The V call is TRBV28, the J call TRBJ2-7; D gene ambiguous. Germline V gene lookup returns CDR1 MDHEN and CDR2 SYDVKM. The CDR3 consists of 11 residues. Trimming removed 6 bases at V and 4 bases at J, with 7 bases between. DNA of the CDR3: TGTGCCAGCAGATATAAATACGAGCAGTACTTC. Amino acid sequence: CASRYKYEQYF.

The rearrangement links TRBV7-9 to TRBJ1-2, with D maybe TRBD1 (6 bases). Germline CDR1 reads SEHNR; CDR2 reads FQNEAQ (reference sequence). The CDR3 consists of 16 residues. V was pared by 5 bases and J by 6 bases, with 22 bases between. The CDR3 DNA sequence: TGTGCCAGCAGCGCCCGGGGCGGGGGGGCGCGTAATGGCTACACCTTC. Its protein product is CASSARGGGARNGYTF.

This clone showed up just once. The chain couples TRBV7-2 to TRBJ1-2; D not certain. The germline CDR1 and CDR2 sequences are SGHTA and FQGNSA. V lost 4 bases and J lost 11, with 11 bases in between. This CDR3 comprises 11 residues. CDR3 DNA sequence: TGTGCCAGCAGCTCCTCTGGCGGGTACACCTTC. Protein product: CASSSSGGYTF.